The clone carrying this T cell receptor (beta chain) showed up just a few times. Its antigen is unknown. This entry belongs to a study of T cell clonality in common variable immunodeficiency. The study's findings and limits: CVID subjects had higher TCRbeta clonality than healthy controls, most marked in about a third.

The repertoire was sequenced with immunoSEQ multiplex PCR; TCRdb's copy has only in-frame clones and lacks some. The sample holds about 60,000 clones, and no clone turns up only once. The sequence was obtained from a person aged 18 to 70 in good health. Sequenced material: peripheral blood mononuclear cells.

The covered CDR3 bases are TGTGCCAGCAGCCACAACAGAGGGGCGGTCCAGCCC. It encodes CASSHNRGAVQP. In full, the CDR3 reads CASSHNRGAVQPQHF. The gene calls are TRBV11-2 and TRBJ1-5; D is possibly TRBD1 (5 bases). The read gets to within 3 residues of the CDR3 end, and the germline J gene fills in the rest. The germline V gene encodes CDR1 SGHAT and CDR2 FQNNGV. The V end lost 5 bases, the J end lost 7 bases, and 18 bases lay between the germline ends. This CDR3 contains 15 residues.